These T cell receptor beta chains were read from a single sample in a study of T-cell reconstitution after alpha-beta-depleted transplantation in children. TCRdb itself ran the PCR reads through MiXCR, one entry per CDR3 protein. The top ten clones hold just over 2% of a sample with 480,000 or so distinct CDR3 sequences, roughly 10% of them seen once. This material consisted of PBMCs, taken before TCRalphabeta/CD19-depleted stem cell transplant. These receptors all stem from a child between 2 and 9 years old with inherited bone marrow failure, due to receive a stem cell transplant. Each CDR3 is given with its conserved first and last residue. The D gene is left open where the match is weak. Not all rows give a size; the values are once, few, many and, for expanded clones, a class.

j_gene	abundance	d_gene	v_gene	CDR3nt	CDR3aa
TRBJ2-2	.	TRBD2	TRBV13	TGTGCCAGCAGCTACCGGACTAGCGGCTACACCGGGGAGCTGTTTTTT	CASSYRTSGYTGELFF
TRBJ2-5	few	TRBD1	TRBV11-1	TGTGCCAGCAGCTCCCTACTTCCCGGGACAGGGGGCCTTAAGACCCAGTACTTC	CASSSLLPGTGGLKTQYF
TRBJ2-2	many	.	TRBV12-3/TRBV12-4	TGTGCCAGCAGCTTCAGGGATGCGAACACCGGGGAGCTGTTTTTT	CASSFRDANTGELFF
TRBJ2-3	many	TRBD2	TRBV29-1	TGCAGCTTGCGATCGGGCGGGAGTTGGTCTAGCACAGATACGCAGTATTTT	CSLRSGGSWSSTDTQYF
TRBJ2-1	many	TRBD2	TRBV4-3	TGCGCCAGCAGCCAAGATCGGACTAGCGGGAGTCTATACAATGAGCAGTTCTTC	CASSQDRTSGSLYNEQFF
TRBJ2-7	many	TRBD1	TRBV7-9	TGTGCCAGCAGCTTACCAGGGGGCCGGGTCGAGCAGTACTTC	CASSLPGGRVEQYF
TRBJ1-2	many	TRBD1	TRBV29-1	TGCAGCGTTGAAGATCTGGTGGCAGGGGGCGCCCCTAACTATGGCTACACCTTC	CSVEDLVAGGAPNYGYTF
TRBJ2-7	many	.	TRBV12-3/TRBV12-4	TGTGCCAGCAGTTTAAATAGGGTTCCCCACGAGCAGTACTTC	CASSLNRVPHEQYF
TRBJ2-1	.	.	TRBV12-3/TRBV12-4	TGTGCCAGCAGATACAGGGTGTCCACAGATGAGCAGTTCTTC	CASRYRVSTDEQFF
TRBJ1-4	many	.	TRBV20-1	TGCAGTGCTAGAGGCCCCGGGGGGCGGTATGAAAAACTGTTTTTT	CSARGPGGRYEKLFF
TRBJ1-3	many	TRBD1	TRBV4-2	TGTGCCAGCAGCCAAGAGGACAGGTCCACTGGAAACACCATATATTTT	CASSQEDRSTGNTIYF
TRBJ1-6	many	TRBD1	TRBV28	TGTGCCAGCAGTCCATCGGGACAGGGTTATTCACCCCTCCACTTT	CASSPSGQGYSPLHF
TRBJ2-1	many	.	TRBV29-1	TGCAGCGTCGTTATCCAGGGTGGGGGATTCTACAATGAGCAGTTCTTC	CSVVIQGGGFYNEQFF
TRBJ2-3	many	.	TRBV2	TGTGCCAGCAGGCGGACCCCACAGGATACGCAGTATTTT	CASRRTPQDTQYF
TRBJ2-1	many	.	TRBV10-3	TGTGCCATCCGCTCCAGAGGGGCAAACAATGAGCAGTTCTTC	CAIRSRGANNEQFF
TRBJ2-7	.	.	TRBV2	TGTGCCAGCCGCATGGCAGGGCCTCCCTACGAGCAGTACTTC	CASRMAGPPYEQYF
TRBJ2-2	many	.	TRBV27	TGTGCCAGCAGTTTATCCCGACACCTCACCGGGGAGCTGTTTTTT	CASSLSRHLTGELFF
TRBJ2-5	many	.	TRBV20-1	TGCAGTGCTAGACCTGCTGTAGAGACCCAGTACTTC	CSARPAVETQYF
TRBJ2-7	.	TRBD2	TRBV5-4	TGTGCCAGCAGCTTGGACCCGGGACTAGCCCTCGAGCAGTACTTC	CASSLDPGLALEQYF
TRBJ2-5	many	TRBD2	TRBV4-3	TGCGCCAGCAGCCAAGATATTGCGGGAGGGTACCAAGAGACCCAGTACTTC	CASSQDIAGGYQETQYF
TRBJ2-3	many	.	TRBV15	TGTGCCACCAGCAGAGATAGGGGTGCCGCAGATACGCAGTATTTT	CATSRDRGAADTQYF
TRBJ2-7	few	.	TRBV20-1	TGCAGTGCCGGCAGGCGGCAGACCTACGAGCAGTACTTC	CSAGRRQTYEQYF
TRBJ2-7	many	.	TRBV27	TGTGCCAGCAGCCCAGGTTCTCACGAGCAGTACTTC	CASSPGSHEQYF
TRBJ1-1	many	.	TRBV20-1	TGCAGTGCCGACAGAGGTGACACTGAAGCTTTCTTT	CSADRGDTEAFF
TRBJ1-1	many	TRBD1	TRBV5-1	TGCGCCAGCAGCTTGGAGGGGGCGCGGCTCACTGAAGCTTTCTTT	CASSLEGARLTEAFF
TRBJ2-3	many	TRBD2	TRBV5-1	TGCGCCAGCAGCCGAAACCTAGCGGCGGCAGATACGCAGTATTTT	CASSRNLAAADTQYF
TRBJ1-1	many	.	TRBV18	TGTGCCAGCTCACCAGCGATCCAGGGATTGAACACTGAAGCTTTCTTT	CASSPAIQGLNTEAFF
TRBJ2-2	many	.	TRBV7-8	TGTGCCAGCAGCTTAGTCCGAGGGATTGACGCCGGGGAGCTGTTTTTT	CASSLVRGIDAGELFF
TRBJ1-2	many	.	TRBV5-1	TGCGCCAGCAGCTTCGGACAGAAACTAAACTATGGCTACACCTTC	CASSFGQKLNYGYTF
TRBJ2-7	.	.	TRBV10-3	TGTGCCATCAGTGAGGAGGCCTACGAGCAGTACTTC	CAISEEAYEQYF
TRBJ2-7	many	.	TRBV27	TGTGCCAGCAGTTTAACGGCAGGGAACAACTACGAGCAGTACTTC	CASSLTAGNNYEQYF
TRBJ1-5	many	TRBD1	TRBV5-4	TGTGCCAGCAGCTTGTTTGGCACAGGGGGCCGAGTGGGCAATCAGCCCCAGCATTTT	CASSLFGTGGRVGNQPQHF
TRBJ2-2	many	TRBD1	TRBV6-5	TGTGCCAGCAACAGACAGGGGAACACCGGGGAGCTGTTTTTT	CASNRQGNTGELFF
TRBJ2-5	many	.	TRBV5-1	TGCGCCAGCGGGGGGGCCGCCGAGGAGACCCAGTACTTC	CASGGAAEETQYF
TRBJ2-3	many	TRBD2	TRBV12-3/TRBV12-4	TGTGCCAGCAGTTTACGACTAGCGGGCACAGATACGCAGTATTTT	CASSLRLAGTDTQYF
TRBJ2-1	.	TRBD2	TRBV5-1	TGCGCCAGCAGCTTCGTCCCGGGACTAGCGCGTTTTGAGCAGTTCTTC	CASSFVPGLARFEQFF
TRBJ1-6	.	.	TRBV12-3/TRBV12-4	TGTGCCAGCAGCATCCGGGACCAGAGACATTCACCCCTCCACTTT	CASSIRDQRHSPLHF
TRBJ2-2	few	TRBD2	TRBV7-2	TGTGCCAGCAGCTTTGCACTAGCGGGAGGGCCGGACACCGGGGAGCTGTTTTTT	CASSFALAGGPDTGELFF
TRBJ1-2	.	TRBD1	TRBV7-2	TGTGCCAGCAGGGGACCGGGACAGGGGAGATATGGCTACACCTTC	CASRGPGQGRYGYTF
TRBJ2-3	many	.	TRBV27	TGTGCCAGCACCAGCACAGATACGCAGTATTTT	CASTSTDTQYF
TRBJ1-5	few	.	TRBV28	TGTGCCAGCAGTTTGGTGGGTTTAAGCAATCAGCCCCAGCATTTT	CASSLVGLSNQPQHF
TRBJ2-3	many	TRBD2	TRBV4-3	TGCGCCAGCAGCCAAGAAAAACTAGCGGGCGGGCCCTGGGAAGATACGCAGTATTTT	CASSQEKLAGGPWEDTQYF
TRBJ2-1	many	.	TRBV12-3/TRBV12-4	TGTGCCAGCAGACCAGACGAGCACAATGAGCAGTTCTTC	CASRPDEHNEQFF
TRBJ1-1	many	.	TRBV7-8	TGTGCCAGCAGCTTGCCCGAAGGGAACACTGAAGCTTTCTTT	CASSLPEGNTEAFF
TRBJ2-7	many	TRBD2	TRBV10-1	TGCGCCGGAATAAGACTAGCATGGAGCTCCTACGAGCAGTACTTC	CAGIRLAWSSYEQYF
TRBJ2-3	many	.	TRBV3-1	TGTGCCAGCAGCCAAGACCGAAACACAGATACGCAGTATTTT	CASSQDRNTDTQYF